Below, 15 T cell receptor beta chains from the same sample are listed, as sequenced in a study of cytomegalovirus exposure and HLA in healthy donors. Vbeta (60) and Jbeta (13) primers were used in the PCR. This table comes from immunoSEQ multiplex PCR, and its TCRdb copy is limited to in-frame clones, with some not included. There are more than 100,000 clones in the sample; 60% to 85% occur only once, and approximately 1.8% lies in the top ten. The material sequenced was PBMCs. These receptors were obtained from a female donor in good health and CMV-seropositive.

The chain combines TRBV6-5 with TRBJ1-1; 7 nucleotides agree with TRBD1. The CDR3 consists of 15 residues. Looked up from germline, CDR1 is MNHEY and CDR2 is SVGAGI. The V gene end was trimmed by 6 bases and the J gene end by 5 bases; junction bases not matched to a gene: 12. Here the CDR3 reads CASSPRRQGDTEAFF. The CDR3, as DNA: TGTGCCAGCAGCCCGCGCCGACAGGGAGATACTGAAGCTTTCTTT.

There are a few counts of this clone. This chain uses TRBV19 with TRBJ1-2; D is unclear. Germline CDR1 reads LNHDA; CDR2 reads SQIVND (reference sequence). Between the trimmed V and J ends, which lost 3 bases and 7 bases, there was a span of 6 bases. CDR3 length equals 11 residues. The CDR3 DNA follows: TGTGCCAGTAGTATGGCGGCTGGCTACACCTTC. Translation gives CASSMAAGYTF. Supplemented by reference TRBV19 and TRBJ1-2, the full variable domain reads DGGITQSPKYLFRKEGQNVTLSCEQNLNHDAMYWYRQDPGQGLRLIYYSQIVNDFQKGDIAEGYSVSREKKESFPLTVTSAQKNPTAFYLCASSMAAGYTFGSGTRLTVV.

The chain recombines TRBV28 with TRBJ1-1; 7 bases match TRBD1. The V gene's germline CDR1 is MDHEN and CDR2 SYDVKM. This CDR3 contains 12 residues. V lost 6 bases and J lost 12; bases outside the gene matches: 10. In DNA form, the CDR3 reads TGTGCCAGCAGCTTGACAGGGCAGCAAACTTTCTTT. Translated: CASSLTGQQTFF.

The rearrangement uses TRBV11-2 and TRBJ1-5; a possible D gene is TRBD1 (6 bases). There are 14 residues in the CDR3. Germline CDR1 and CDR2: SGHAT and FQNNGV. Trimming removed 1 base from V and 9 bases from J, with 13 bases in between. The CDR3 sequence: CASSLVAQGGPQHF. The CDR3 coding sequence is TGTGCCAGCAGCTTAGTGGCACAGGGCGGGCCCCAGCATTTT.

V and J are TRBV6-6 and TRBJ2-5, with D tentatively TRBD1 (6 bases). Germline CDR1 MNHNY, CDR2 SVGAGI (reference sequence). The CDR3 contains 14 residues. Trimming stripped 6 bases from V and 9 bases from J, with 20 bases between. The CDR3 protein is CASSLDRTTSAQYF. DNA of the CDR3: TGTGCCAGCAGCCTTGACAGGACGACCTCGGCCCAGTACTTC.

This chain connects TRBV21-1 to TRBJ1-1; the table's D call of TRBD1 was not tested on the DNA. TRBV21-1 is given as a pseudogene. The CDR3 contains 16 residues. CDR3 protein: CASSKKRTELNTEAFF. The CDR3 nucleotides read TGTGCCAGCAGCAAAAAGCGGACAGAACTGAACACTGAAGCTTTCTTT.

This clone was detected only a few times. The CDR3 here is CASTPIGGDSRDEQFF. The CDR3 DNA reads as TGTGCCAGCACCCCAATCGGAGGGGATAGTAGGGATGAGCAGTTCTTC. J is TRBJ2-1 and V is TRBV9; D is possibly TRBD2 (6 bases). The CDR3 has 16 amino acids. V dropped 6 bases and J dropped 8 bases, with 24 bases sitting between them. Germline CDR1 SGDLS, CDR2 YYNGEE.

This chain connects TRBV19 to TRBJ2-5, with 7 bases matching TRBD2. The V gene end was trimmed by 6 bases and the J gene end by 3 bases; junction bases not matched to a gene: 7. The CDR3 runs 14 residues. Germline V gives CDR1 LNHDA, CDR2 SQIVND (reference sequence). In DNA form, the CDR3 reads TGTGCCAGTAGCCAACTAGCGACGGAAGAGACCCAGTACTTC. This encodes CASSQLATEETQYF. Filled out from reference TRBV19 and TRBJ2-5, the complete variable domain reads DGGITQSPKYLFRKEGQNVTLSCEQNLNHDAMYWYRQDPGQGLRLIYYSQIVNDFQKGDIAEGYSVSREKKESFPLTVTSAQKNPTAFYLCASSQLATEETQYFGPGTRLLVL.

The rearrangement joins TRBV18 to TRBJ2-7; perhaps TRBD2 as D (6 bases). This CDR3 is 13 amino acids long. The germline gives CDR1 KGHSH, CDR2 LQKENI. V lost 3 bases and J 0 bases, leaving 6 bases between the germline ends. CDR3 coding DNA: TGTGCCAGCTCACCCGGGAGCTCCTACGAGCAGTACTTC. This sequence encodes CASSPGSSYEQYF.

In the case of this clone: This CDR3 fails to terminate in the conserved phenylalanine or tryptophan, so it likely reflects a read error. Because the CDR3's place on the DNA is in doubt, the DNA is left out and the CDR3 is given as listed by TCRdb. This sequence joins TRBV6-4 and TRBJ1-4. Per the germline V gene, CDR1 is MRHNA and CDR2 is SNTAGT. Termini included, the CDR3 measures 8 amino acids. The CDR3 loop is CARTRLRR.

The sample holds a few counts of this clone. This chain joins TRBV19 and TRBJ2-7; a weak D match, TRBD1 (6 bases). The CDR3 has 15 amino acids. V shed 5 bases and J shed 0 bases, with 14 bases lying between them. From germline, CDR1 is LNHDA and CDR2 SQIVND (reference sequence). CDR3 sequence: CASSPQGAASYEQYF. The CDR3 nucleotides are TGTGCCAGTAGTCCACAGGGCGCTGCCTCCTACGAGCAGTACTTC.

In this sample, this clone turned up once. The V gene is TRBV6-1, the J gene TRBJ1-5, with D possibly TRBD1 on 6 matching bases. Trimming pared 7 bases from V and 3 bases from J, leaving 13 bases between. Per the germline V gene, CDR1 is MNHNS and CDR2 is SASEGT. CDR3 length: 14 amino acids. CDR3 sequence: CASTEGHLNQPQHF. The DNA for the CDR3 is TGTGCCAGCACTGAGGGACACCTCAATCAGCCCCAGCATTTT.

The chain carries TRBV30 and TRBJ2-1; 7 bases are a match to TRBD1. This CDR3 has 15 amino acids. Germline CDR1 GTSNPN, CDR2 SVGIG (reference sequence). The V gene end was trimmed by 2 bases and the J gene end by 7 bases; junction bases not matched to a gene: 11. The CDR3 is CAWSYKGARGNEQFF. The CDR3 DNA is TGTGCCTGGAGTTATAAGGGGGCTCGGGGTAATGAGCAGTTCTTC.

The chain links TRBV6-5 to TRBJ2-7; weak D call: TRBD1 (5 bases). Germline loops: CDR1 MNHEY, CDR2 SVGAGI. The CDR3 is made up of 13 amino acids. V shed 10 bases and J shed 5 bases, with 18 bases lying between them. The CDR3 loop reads CATRAPGRNEQYF. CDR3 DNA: TGTGCCACCAGGGCGCCAGGGCGGAACGAGCAGTACTTC.

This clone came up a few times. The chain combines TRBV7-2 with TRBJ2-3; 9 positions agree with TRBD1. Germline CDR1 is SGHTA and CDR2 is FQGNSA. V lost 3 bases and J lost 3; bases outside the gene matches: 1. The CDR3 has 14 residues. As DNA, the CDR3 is TGTGCCAGCAGCTTCGGACAGGGGACAGATACGCAGTATTTT. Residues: CASSFGQGTDTQYF. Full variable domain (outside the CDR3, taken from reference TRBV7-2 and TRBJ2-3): GAGVSQSPSNKVTEKGKDVELRCDPISGHTALYWYRQSLGQGLEFLIYFQGNSAPDKSGLPSDRFSAERTGGSVSTLTIQRTQQEDSAVYLCASSFGQGTDTQYFGPGTRLTVL.